The entry below describes one TCR beta chain. What it binds is unknown. This record comes from a study of cytomegalovirus exposure and HLA in healthy donors. Study-wide findings and caveats: The study labeled roughly 160 TCR beta chains cytomegalovirus-associated. Some segments of the V type, notably TRBV6-2 and TRBV6-3, were excluded as indistinguishable. Upon later analysis, HLA-associated TCR beta chains proved more clonally expanded than other, equally common chains.

A multiplex PCR was run with 60 Vbeta primers and 13 Jbeta primers. Repertoires were generated with immunoSEQ multiplex PCR, while TCRdb's copy carries only in-frame clones and drops some. Seen here are 110,000 to 150,000 clones, about 80% observed once, and the top ten hold about 3.2%. The V gene lost 2 bases and the J gene lost 9 bases, with 11 bases spanning the gap. Germline CDR1 is MNHEY and CDR2 is SVGAGI. CDR3 length equals 13 residues. The sample taken for sequencing was PBMCs. The V gene is TRBV6-5, the J gene TRBJ1-5; no clear D gene. This clonotype was sampled from a female donor in good health and CMV-seronegative. The CDR3: CASSYSLSGPQHF. CDR3 bases: TGTGCCAGCAGTTACAGTCTATCGGGGCCCCAGCATTTT.